These 27 T cell receptor beta chains originate from one sample sequenced in a study of control samples from healthy donors and cancer patients. Here immunoSEQ multiplex PCR was the method, and the copy in TCRdb shows in-frame clones only, minus some. This sample carries 98,000 or so clones, about 80% of them seen once, and the ten largest clones take about 5.9%. What was sequenced was blood. Receptors were obtained from a man between 18 and 29 years old in good health.

The rearrangement uses TRBV4-3 and TRBJ2-5, with D perhaps TRBD1 or TRBD2 (5 bases each). Germline V gene data show CDR1 as LGHNA and CDR2 as YSLEER. The CDR3 sequence is 14 residues long. Trimming removed 4 bases at V and 8 bases at J, with 17 bases between. The CDR3 here is CASSPSRSWDTQYF. CDR3 nucleotide sequence: TGCGCCAGCAGCCCCAGTCGCTCGTGGGACACCCAGTACTTC.

The J gene is TRBJ2-6, the V gene TRBV6-5; D gene unclear. Deletions cut 4 bases from V and 3 bases from J, with 4 bases between. Germline V CDR1 and CDR2: MNHEY, SVGAGI. CDR3 size: 13 residues. The DNA of the CDR3 is TGTGCCAGCAGTTCTATTGGGGCCAACGTCCTGACTTTC. This gives the protein CASSSIGANVLTF.

The chain is built from TRBV6-5 and TRBJ1-3; the D gene is possibly TRBD1 (6 bases). CDR3 length: 15 residues. The germline CDR1 and CDR2 sequences are MNHEY and SVGAGI. V was pared by 2 bases and J by 7 bases, with 15 bases between. The CDR3 DNA reads as TGTGCCAGCAGTTACGGTTCAGGGACAACCAACACCATATATTTT. Its translation is CASSYGSGTTNTIYF.

The chain combines TRBV3-1 (or the pseudogene TRBV3-2) with TRBJ2-3; 14 positions match TRBD2. The CDR3 runs to 13 residues. V shed 8 bases and J 5 bases; nucleotides not matched to a gene: 0. The germline gives CDR1 LGHDT, CDR2 YNNKEL (reference sequence). The DNA of the CDR3 is TGTGCCAGCGGACTAGCGGGGGGAGATACGCAGTATTTT. It yields the protein CASGLAGGDTQYF.

This clone was observed once. The chain carries TRBV7-2 and TRBJ2-3; no clear D. The CDR3 is made up of 15 amino acids. Germline assignment: CDR1 SGHTA and CDR2 FQGNSA. Between the trimmed V and J ends, which lost 5 bases and 3 bases, there was a span of 15 bases. CDR3 bases: TGTGCCAGCAGCCCCAGCTGGATACAGACAGATACGCAGTATTTT. Translating gives CASSPSWIQTDTQYF.

This chain joins TRBV10-3 and TRBJ1-1, with a possible D match to TRBD1 (6 bases). The CDR3 contains 14 residues. The V gene lost 0 bases and the J gene lost 5 bases, with 10 bases spanning the gap. Germline CDR1 reads ENHRY; CDR2 reads SYGVKD. The CDR3 spells CAISESQGWTEAFF. CDR3 nucleotide sequence: TGTGCCATCAGTGAGTCCCAGGGGTGGACTGAAGCTTTCTTT.

The chain recombines TRBV11-2 with TRBJ2-7; 14 nucleotides align to TRBD2. The germline V gene encodes CDR1 SGHAT and CDR2 FQNNGV. After removal of 5 bases from V and 4 bases from J, the junction contained 7 bases not matched to a gene. The CDR3 contains 16 residues. The chain's CDR3 is CASSPPGLAGGYEQYF. Here the CDR3 DNA reads TGTGCCAGCAGCCCCCCCGGACTAGCGGGGGGATACGAGCAGTACTTC.

The rearrangement joins TRBV6-6 to TRBJ1-2; D ambiguous. From germline, CDR1 is MNHNY and CDR2 SVGAGI (reference sequence). The CDR3 has 14 residues. V was trimmed by 11 bases and J by 0 bases, leaving 16 bases between them. The DNA for the CDR3 is TGTGCCGGCTCCCGGACCTCAGCTAACTATGGCTACACCTTC. Translating it yields CAGSRTSANYGYTF.

About this clone: Germline is not matched at one junction end, which may reflect a read error. The genes are TRBV5-1 and TRBJ2-2; D may be TRBD2 (7 bases). Germline V CDR1 and CDR2: SGHRS, YFSETQ. The CDR3 runs 16 residues. In DNA form, the CDR3 reads TGCGCCCGCAGCACGGAGGGGGGGAGCCACACCGGGGAGCTGTTTTTT. Its translation is CARSTEGGSHTGELFF.

The chain carries TRBV14 and TRBJ1-1; weak D call: TRBD1 (6 bases). The germline V gene encodes CDR1 SGHDN and CDR2 FVKESK. The CDR3 is made up of 16 amino acids. Trimming took 1 base from V and 1 from J, leaving 13 bases between them. This CDR3 reads CASSQGTGTSNTEAFF. CDR3 in DNA: TGTGCCAGCAGCCAAGGCACCGGGACATCGAACACTGAAGCTTTCTTT.

CDR3: CASSKGTSGGNPQYF. For the CDR3, the DNA is TGTGCCAGCAGTAAAGGGACTAGCGGGGGGAACCCGCAGTATTTT. The chain links TRBV27 to TRBJ2-3, with 15 bases matching TRBD2. V was clipped by 5 bases and J by 10 bases; unmatched bases: 7. This CDR3 spans 15 amino acids. CDR1 is MNHEY and CDR2 is SMNVEV in the germline V gene (reference sequence).

In its sample, this clone was seen once. V usage is TRBV27 and J usage is TRBJ2-3; possibly TRBD1 or TRBD2 for D (5 bases each). The V gene's germline CDR1 is MNHEY and CDR2 SMNVEV (reference sequence). This CDR3 region has 14 residues. Trimming pared 0 bases from V and 8 bases from J, leaving 12 bases between. CDR3 sequence: CASSLSTGPATQYF. For the CDR3, the DNA is TGTGCCAGCAGTTTATCGACGGGGCCGGCTACGCAGTATTTT.

The chain employs TRBV3-1 (or the pseudogene TRBV3-2) and TRBJ1-1, with 9 bases fitting TRBD1. The CDR3 runs 14 residues. Trimming at V came to 4 bases and at J to 5 bases, leaving 5 bases not matched to a gene. CDR1 is LGHDT, CDR2 YNNKEL, per germline (reference sequence). The CDR3 region is CASSPRQGGTEAFF. The DNA for the CDR3 is TGTGCCAGCAGCCCCCGACAGGGGGGAACTGAAGCTTTCTTT.

This chain joins TRBV10-3 and TRBJ2-3; maybe TRBD1 (5 bases). CDR1 is ENHRY and CDR2 is SYGVKD in the germline V gene. The length of the CDR3 is 14 residues. V was pared by 6 bases and J by 4 bases, with 14 bases between. CDR3 nucleotides: TGTGCCATCAGCAGAGTAGGGGCCGCAGATACGCAGTATTTT. It is translated as CAISRVGAADTQYF.

Turning to this clone: A junction end diverges from the germline sequence, so it may reflect a read error. V gene TRBV5-6 combines with J gene TRBJ1-1; TRBD1 is a possible D gene (5 bases). Germline V gives CDR1 SGHDT, CDR2 YYEEEE. This CDR3 contains 15 residues. The CDR3 loop reads CASSPAGGVKTEAFF. DNA of the CDR3: TGTGCCAGCAGCCCCGCCGGAGGGGTGAAGACTGAAGCTTTCTTT.

J is TRBJ2-1 and V is TRBV4-2, with 8 positions matching TRBD2. The ends lost 1 base at V and 7 bases at J; junction bases unmatched: 3. The germline CDR1 and CDR2 sequences are LGHNA and YNFKEQ. The CDR3 spans 14 residues. In nucleotides, the CDR3 is TGTGCCAGCAGCCAAGGACTAGCGCGGAATGAGCAGTTCTTC. Translated, it gives CASSQGLARNEQFF.

The chain has TRBV15 and TRBJ2-1; 10 bases agree with TRBD1. The V segment lost 8 bases and the J segment 5 bases; nucleotides outside the gene matches: 9. This CDR3 is built from 15 residues. CDR1 and CDR2 (germline): LNHNV, YYDKDF (reference sequence). CDR3 nucleotide sequence: TGTGCCACCTTTTCCGGGACAGGGGAGAACAATGAGCAGTTCTTC. Amino acids: CATFSGTGENNEQFF.

The V and J genes are TRBV9 and TRBJ2-2; D perhaps matches TRBD2 (6 bases). V was trimmed by 3 bases and J by 0 bases, leaving 12 bases between them. The germline V gene has CDR1 SGDLS and CDR2 YYNGEE. This CDR3 is built from 16 residues. CDR3 in amino acids: CASSAWRATNTGELFF. In nucleotides, the CDR3 is TGTGCCAGCAGCGCCTGGAGGGCCACGAACACCGGGGAGCTGTTTTTT.

CDR3: CASSLEGFEKTEAFF. Here the CDR3 DNA reads TGCGCCAGCAGCTTGGAGGGGTTTGAAAAAACTGAAGCTTTCTTT. The J gene is TRBJ1-1, the V gene TRBV5-1, with D possibly being TRBD1 (5 bases). V gave up 0 bases and J gave up 5 bases, with 14 bases separating them. The CDR3 has 15 residues. In germline, CDR1 is SGHRS, CDR2 YFSETQ.

The rearrangement uses TRBV18 and TRBJ1-4; D may be TRBD1 (5 bases). There are 15 residues in the CDR3. Germline CDR1 is KGHSH and CDR2 is LQKENI. With 3 bases removed from V and 3 bases from J, the gap between germline ends came to 11 bases. CDR3 amino acids: CASSPQRGANEKLFF. Written as DNA, the CDR3 is TGTGCCAGCTCACCGCAGAGGGGAGCTAATGAAAAACTGTTTTTT.

The rearrangement uses TRBV27 and TRBJ2-3, with TRBD1 matching over 12 bases. The CDR3 runs 15 residues. With 7 bases clipped from V and 5 bases from J, the junction kept 7 bases outside the gene matches. The germline gives CDR1 MNHEY, CDR2 SMNVEV (reference sequence). Written as DNA, the CDR3 is TGTGCCAGCAAAAGGGACAGGGGGCTGCTAGATACGCAGTATTTT. Its translation: CASKRDRGLLDTQYF.

The chain couples TRBV19 to TRBJ1-4; D is undetermined. This CDR3 has 16 amino acids. The V gene's germline CDR1 is LNHDA and CDR2 SQIVND (reference sequence). V lost 4 bases and J lost 5, with 17 bases in between. The CDR3 spells CASSKFGMGGNEKLFF. The CDR3 bases are TGTGCCAGTAGTAAGTTCGGAATGGGAGGAAATGAAAAACTGTTTTTT.

The chain employs TRBV6-5 and TRBJ2-3, with unresolved D. The CDR3 length is 13 residues. V lost 10 bases to trimming and J lost 5 bases, with 16 bases between them. Germline-derived CDR1 and CDR2 are MNHEY and SVGAGI. The CDR3 nucleotides are TGTGCCACCGAGGAACCACCAGGAGATACGCAGTATTTT. Translated, it gives CATEEPPGDTQYF.

This chain links TRBV5-1 with TRBJ2-7; perhaps TRBD1 as D (6 bases). CDR3 length: 14 amino acids. V lost 0 bases, J lost 2 bases, and 9 bases lay in between. The V gene's germline CDR1 is SGHRS and CDR2 YFSETQ. CDR3 DNA: TGCGCCAGCAGCTTGGACAGGGTGGCCTACGAGCAGTACTTC. This codes for CASSLDRVAYEQYF.

In its sample, this clone was seen once. The genes are TRBV30 and TRBJ2-5; D is possibly TRBD1 (7 bases). The germline gives CDR1 GTSNPN, CDR2 SVGIG (reference sequence). CDR3 length: 13 residues. Trimming stripped 7 bases from V and 5 bases from J, with 17 bases between. As DNA, the CDR3 is TGTGCCTTGTCCGCAGGGGGGCGGGAGACCCAGTACTTC. As protein: CALSAGGRETQYF.

The V call is TRBV6-1, the J call TRBJ2-1, with a tentative D call TRBD2 (6 bases). The germline V gene encodes CDR1 MNHNS and CDR2 SASEGT. The CDR3 sequence is 16 residues long. Trimming took off 1 base at V and 0 bases at J, with 10 bases between the two ends. CDR3 residues: CASSEDSGSSYNEQFF. CDR3 bases: TGTGCCAGCAGTGAAGATAGCGGTTCCTCCTACAATGAGCAGTTCTTC.

This chain uses TRBV10-2 with TRBJ1-2; D is undetermined. The length of the CDR3 is 13 residues. Trimming removed 3 bases at V and 7 bases at J, with 12 bases between. Germline CDR1 reads WSHSY; CDR2 reads SAAADI. CDR3 protein: CASSESGVSGYTF. CDR3 in DNA: TGCGCCAGCAGTGAATCGGGAGTCTCTGGCTACACCTTC.